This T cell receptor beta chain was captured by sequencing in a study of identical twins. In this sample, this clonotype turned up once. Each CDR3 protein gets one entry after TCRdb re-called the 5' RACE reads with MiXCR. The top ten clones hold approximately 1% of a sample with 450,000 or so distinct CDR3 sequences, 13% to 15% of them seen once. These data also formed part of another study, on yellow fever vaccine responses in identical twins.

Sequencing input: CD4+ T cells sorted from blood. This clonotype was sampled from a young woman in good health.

The CDR3, as DNA: TGTGCCAGCAGCAAAACACAGGGGGCAGGAGAGACCCAGTACTTC. Translated, it gives CASSKTQGAGETQYF. The V gene is TRBV5-6, the J gene TRBJ2-5; 9 bases map to TRBD1. Trimming cost V 4 bases and J 4 bases; bases outside gene matches: 8. This CDR3 is built from 15 residues. Looked up from germline, CDR1 is SGHDT and CDR2 is YYEEEE.